The next 21 T cell receptor beta chains were all read from a single sample in a study of CD8+ T cells in alopecia areata. Reverse transcription of extracted RNA yielded cDNA, which provided the sequencing template. Data came from immunoSEQ multiplex PCR; TCRdb stores just in-frame clones and leaves some out. The repertoire has 120,000 or so clones, 58% of them found once; the top ten carry nearly 30%. Treatment meaning: oral pan-JAK inhibitor, 5-10 mg twice daily. Sequenced here: CD8+ T cells sorted from blood, sampled at week 4, from a patient treated with tofacitinib. The receptors were sampled from a human donor with alopecia areata.

The V call is TRBV25-1, the J call TRBJ1-1, with unresolved D. The germline V gene encodes CDR1 MGHDK and CDR2 SYGVNS. Trimming removed 6 bases from V and 0 bases from J, with 11 bases in between. The CDR3 extends over 14 amino acids. CDR3 amino acids: CASRPDHMNTEAFF. As DNA, the CDR3 is TGTGCCAGCAGGCCCGATCACATGAACACTGAAGCTTTCTTT.

The rearrangement uses TRBV6-5 and TRBJ2-3; possibly TRBD1 for D (5 bases). The germline V gene has CDR1 MNHEY and CDR2 SVGAGI. Trimming left V 6 bases short and J 2 bases short, with 9 bases between. The CDR3 spans 13 residues. The CDR3: CASRPGFTDTQYF. CDR3 DNA sequence: TGTGCCAGCAGGCCAGGGTTCACAGATACGCAGTATTTT.

The chain uses TRBV7-9 and TRBJ2-5, with TRBD2 matching 8 bases. The length of the CDR3 is 14 residues. Per germline, CDR1 SEHNR and CDR2 FQNEAQ (reference sequence). Losses at the gene ends were 5 bases for V and 2 bases for J; bases not matched to a gene: 4. The DNA of the CDR3 is TGTGCCAGCAGCCCCGGGGGGGCTCAAGAGACCCAGTACTTC. Its translation: CASSPGGAQETQYF.

The CDR3 bases are TGTGCCAGCACTTTGCTACCGGACAATGAGCAGTTCTTC. This translates into CASTLLPDNEQFF. V usage is TRBV27 and J usage is TRBJ2-1, with D hard to call. V lost 7 bases and J 5 bases, leaving 12 bases between the germline ends. Germline-derived CDR1 and CDR2 are MNHEY and SMNVEV (reference sequence). The CDR3 has 13 residues.

This clone turned up a few times. The rearrangement joins TRBV30 to TRBJ2-2; 7 bases agree with TRBD1. This CDR3 spans 15 amino acids. Trimming removed 3 bases from V and 6 bases from J; junction bases left unmatched: 10. In germline, CDR1 is GTSNPN, CDR2 SVGIG (reference sequence). CDR3 sequence (DNA): TGTGCCTGGAGCCGACAGGGTATTAGCCCCGGGGAGCTGTTTTTT. Its protein is CAWSRQGISPGELFF.

This clone was counted a few times. V gene TRBV7-9 combines with J gene TRBJ2-3, with 7 positions matching TRBD1. V dropped 0 bases and J dropped 1; count of bases not matched to a gene: 7. The germline V gene has CDR1 SEHNR and CDR2 FQNEAQ (reference sequence). CDR3 length: 17 amino acids. The CDR3 here is CASSLARTGGGTDTQYF. In DNA form, the CDR3 reads TGTGCCAGCAGCTTAGCTCGGACAGGAGGCGGCACAGATACGCAGTATTTT.

This clone was observed a handful of times. At one boundary the junction diverges from the germline segment, which might be a read error. The J gene is TRBJ1-4, the V gene TRBV7-7, with D tentatively TRBD1 (6 bases). There are 19 residues in the CDR3. Germline lookup yields CDR1 SSHAT and CDR2 FNYEAQ (reference sequence). The CDR3 sequence: CASSLGGRSGPPTNEKLFF. Written as DNA, the CDR3 is TGTGCTAGCAGCTTAGGGGGACGGAGCGGACCCCCAACTAATGAAAAACTGTTTTTT.

V and J are TRBV29-1 and TRBJ1-5; D gene unclear. V was trimmed by 4 bases and J by 8 bases, leaving 18 bases between them. CDR1 and CDR2 from the germline V gene are SQVTM and ANQGSEA. The CDR3 totals 14 residues. CDR3 protein: CSVGVGEAGEPQHF. CDR3 in DNA: TGCAGCGTTGGGGTTGGTGAGGCCGGCGAGCCCCAGCATTTT.

The chain is built from TRBV7-2 and TRBJ2-7; 10 bases align to TRBD2. The CDR3 spans 15 residues. Trimming at V came to 5 bases and at J to 3 bases, leaving 7 bases not matched to a gene. The germline V gene encodes CDR1 SGHTA and CDR2 FQGNSA. The CDR3 is CASSEVAGGHYEQYF. The DNA of the CDR3 is TGTGCCAGCAGCGAGGTAGCGGGGGGCCACTACGAGCAGTACTTC.

This CDR3 reads CSVYMTGTDFYGYTF. The DNA for the CDR3 is TGCAGCGTTTATATGACCGGGACAGACTTCTATGGCTACACCTTC. V is TRBV29-1 and J is TRBJ1-2; 7 bases line up with TRBD1. J lost 4 bases, V lost 5 bases, and 13 bases had no gene match. This CDR3 spans 15 amino acids. The germline CDR1 and CDR2 sequences are SQVTM and ANQGSEA.

J is TRBJ1-2 and V is TRBV25-1; a weak D match, TRBD1 (5 bases). Per germline, CDR1 MGHDK and CDR2 SYGVNS. V lost 6 bases to trimming and J lost 8 bases, with 25 bases between them. This CDR3 has 16 residues. The CDR3 reads CASSQGWQSPEGGYTF. The DNA for the CDR3 is TGTGCCAGCAGCCAAGGGTGGCAGTCCCCAGAGGGGGGCTACACCTTC.

This clone was detected only a few times. The chain recombines TRBV30 with TRBJ2-7, with D uncertain. Per germline, CDR1 GTSNPN and CDR2 SVGIG (reference sequence). V dropped 0 bases and J dropped 6 bases, with 6 bases sitting between them. The CDR3 sequence is 11 residues long. The CDR3 loop reads CAWSVTREQYF. CDR3 in DNA: TGTGCCTGGAGTGTAACCCGCGAGCAGTACTTC.

This clone was found once. The chain has TRBV30 and TRBJ2-5, with D tentatively TRBD1 or TRBD2 (5 bases each). V was cut by 3 bases and J by 5 bases, with 13 bases left in between. The CDR3 spans 13 residues. The germline V gene encodes CDR1 GTSNPN and CDR2 SVGIG (reference sequence). DNA for the CDR3: TGTGCCTGGAGCGCCGGGGCGGAGGAGACCCAGTACTTC. Protein sequence: CAWSAGAEETQYF.

V gene TRBV30 combines with J gene TRBJ1-4, with 7 bases lining up with TRBD1. V shed 5 bases and J 2 bases; nucleotides not matched to a gene: 5. The CDR3 runs to 14 residues. Looked up from germline, CDR1 is GTSNPN and CDR2 is SVGIG (reference sequence). The CDR3 coding sequence is TGTGCCTGGGAACAGACAGGGACTAATGAAAAACTGTTTTTT. Translated, it gives CAWEQTGTNEKLFF.

The gene calls are TRBV30 and TRBJ2-7; 8 bases align to TRBD1. The length of the CDR3 is 11 residues. The germline V gene encodes CDR1 GTSNPN and CDR2 SVGIG (reference sequence). V dropped 4 bases and J dropped 5; count of bases not matched to a gene: 1. CDR3 nucleotides: TGTGCCTGGACAGGGGGCGACGAGCAGTACTTC. It encodes CAWTGGDEQYF.

This chain joins TRBV6-5 and TRBJ1-1, with unresolved D. V was shortened by 2 bases and J by 6 bases, with 4 bases between the two germline ends. This CDR3 contains 11 residues. Germline V gene sequence: CDR1 MNHEY, CDR2 SVGAGI. CDR3 residues: CASSYGPEAFF. The CDR3 DNA reads as TGTGCCAGCAGTTACGGGCCTGAAGCTTTCTTT.

The chain joins TRBV6-5 to TRBJ1-2; D is uncertain. The V end lost 7 bases, the J end lost 9 bases, and 6 bases lay between the germline ends. This CDR3 comprises 9 residues. The germline CDR1 and CDR2 sequences are MNHEY and SVGAGI. The CDR3 sequence: CASIRRYTF. CDR3 nucleotides: TGTGCCAGCATCCGCCGCTACACCTTC.

This chain links TRBV25-1 with TRBJ1-2; a possible D gene is TRBD1 (5 bases). The CDR3 consists of 15 residues. V lost 4 bases and J 6 bases, leaving 18 bases between the germline ends. Germline-derived CDR1 and CDR2 are MGHDK and SYGVNS. CDR3 protein: CASSVGDLPHHGYTF. CDR3 in DNA: TGTGCCAGCAGTGTCGGGGACCTCCCTCACCATGGCTACACCTTC.

This clone was found once. This sequence joins TRBV2 and TRBJ2-1; D remains unclear. The germline CDR1 and CDR2 sequences are SNHLY and FYNNEI. The CDR3 extends over 13 amino acids. Trimming pared 4 bases from V and 5 bases from J, leaving 9 bases between. The CDR3: CASSGPFDNEQFF. In nucleotides, the CDR3 is TGTGCCAGCAGTGGCCCTTTCGACAATGAGCAGTTCTTC.

The chain couples TRBV30 to TRBJ2-5; either TRBD1 or TRBD2 may supply D (5 bases each). The CDR3 runs 14 residues. V was shortened by 6 bases and J by 4 bases, with 18 bases between the two germline ends. Germline V gives CDR1 GTSNPN, CDR2 SVGIG (reference sequence). CDR3 sequence reads: CACIATGPPETQYF. CDR3 nucleotides: TGTGCCTGTATCGCTACGGGACCACCAGAGACCCAGTACTTC.

V gene TRBV29-1 combines with J gene TRBJ2-2; the D gene is possibly TRBD2 (5 bases). This CDR3 contains 12 residues. Deletions cut 5 bases from V and 3 bases from J, with 7 bases between. CDR1 is SQVTM, CDR2 ANQGSEA, per germline. This chain's CDR3 is CSVKGDTGELFF. CDR3 nucleotides: TGCAGCGTTAAGGGAGACACCGGGGAGCTGTTTTTT.